The 24 T cell receptor beta chains presented below share a single source sample, sequenced in a study of blood T cell repertoires in COVID-19 (TCRdb year 2020). Library prep was done by the immunoSEQ multiplex PCR assay. TCRdb took this table from immuneACCESS and kept in-frame rearrangements with V and J called. Such tables lack part of the clones; where checked against another copy, unresolved V genes explain under half of the gap, and the rest is unexplained. This sample comprises tens of thousands of clones, roughly nine tenths of them detected only once. The ten largest clones represent approximately 2.5% of the sample. Sequencing used peripheral blood. The receptors were sampled from a human donor in a cohort sampled during active COVID-19.

A single count supports this clone. V usage is TRBV6-5 and J usage is TRBJ1-5; TRBD1 agrees at 8 bases. The V segment lost 3 bases and the J segment 6 bases; nucleotides outside the gene matches: 7. The CDR3 consists of 15 residues. CDR1 MNHEY and CDR2 SVGAGI come from the germline V gene. The CDR3 sequence is CASSYDGTGTQPQHF. The CDR3 nucleotides are TGTGCCAGCAGTTATGATGGGACAGGAACTCAGCCCCAGCATTTT.

This clone was found once. CDR3 loop: CSAGLAGGPHEQFF. The CDR3 coding sequence is TGCAGCGCGGGACTAGCGGGAGGGCCCCATGAGCAGTTCTTC. The chain employs TRBV29-1 and TRBJ2-1; TRBD2 agrees at 16 bases. Germline CDR1 reads SQVTM; CDR2 reads ANQGSEA. V lost 7 bases and J lost 8; bases outside the gene matches: 5. The length of the CDR3 is 14 residues.

This chain connects TRBV5-1 to TRBJ2-2; 10 positions match TRBD1. V was clipped by 3 bases and J by 3 bases; unmatched bases: 5. The CDR3 contains 16 residues. CDR1 SGHRS and CDR2 YFSETQ come from the germline V gene. CDR3 coding DNA: TGCGCCAGCAGCTGGGACAGGGGTGAGGACACCGGGGAGCTGTTTTTT. This codes for CASSWDRGEDTGELFF.

J is TRBJ1-5 and V is TRBV6-5, with D possibly matching TRBD1 (5 bases). This CDR3 spans 15 amino acids. The V end was cut by 10 bases, the J end by 2 bases, with 18 bases between. Germline V CDR1 and CDR2: MNHEY, SVGAGI. CDR3 DNA: TGTGCCACAAGGGACTCAGGGCAAGGCAATCAGCCCCAGCATTTT. Translated: CATRDSGQGNQPQHF.

The gene calls are TRBV3-1 (or the pseudogene TRBV3-2) and TRBJ1-3; tentatively, D is TRBD1 (6 bases). This CDR3 is 14 amino acids long. CDR1 and CDR2 from the germline V gene are LGHDT and YNNKEL (reference sequence). Trimming left V 4 bases short and J 1 base short, with 8 bases between. CDR3 region: CASSPTGSGNTIYF. CDR3 DNA sequence: TGTGCCAGCAGCCCAACAGGGTCTGGAAACACCATATATTTT.

V gene TRBV9 combines with J gene TRBJ2-1; TRBD1 is a possible D gene (6 bases). Germline V gives CDR1 SGDLS, CDR2 YYNGEE. V was clipped by 0 bases and J by 4 bases, with 11 bases between them. The CDR3 covers 15 residues. The CDR3 is CASSVGQGTYNEQFF. CDR3 DNA sequence: TGTGCCAGCAGCGTAGGGCAGGGGACATACAATGAGCAGTTCTTC. The whole variable domain, remainder taken from reference TRBV9 and TRBJ2-1, is DSGVTQTPKHLITATGQRVTLRCSPRSGDLSVYWYQQSLDQGLQFLIQYYNGEERAKGNILERFSAQQFPDLHSELNLSSLELGDSALYFCASSVGQGTYNEQFFGPGTRLTVL.

The chain joins TRBV14 to TRBJ2-3; the match to TRBD2 covers 11 bases. The CDR3 spans 18 residues. Germline lookup yields CDR1 SGHDN and CDR2 FVKESK. J was trimmed by 3 bases and V by 4 bases; bases with no gene match: 12. CDR3 in amino acids: CASSRLTSSGRRTDTQYF. The CDR3 DNA reads as TGTGCCAGCAGCCGCCTCACTTCTAGCGGGAGGAGGACAGATACGCAGTATTTT.

The table lists this clone with a count of one. This chain connects TRBV27 to TRBJ2-7; TRBD1 matches 7 bases. Germline trimming cut 9 bases from V and 2 bases from J; bases unmatched to any gene: 16. Germline V CDR1 and CDR2: MNHEY, SMNVEV (reference sequence). The CDR3 runs 16 residues. The CDR3 reads CASSNRGRLNPYEQYF. DNA for the CDR3: TGTGCCAGTTCTAACAGGGGACGCTTAAATCCCTACGAGCAGTACTTC.

The chain has TRBV21-1 and TRBJ2-4; the table names TRBD1, a call not compared with the DNA. TRBV21-1 is noted as a pseudogene. The CDR3 extends over 20 amino acids. This chain's CDR3 is CASSKGTGQSDEKAKNIQYF. Here the CDR3 DNA reads TGTGCCAGCAGCAAAGGTACTGGACAGTCTGATGAGAAAGCCAAAAACATTCAGTACTTC.

The chain links TRBV7-2 to TRBJ1-5, with a tentative D call TRBD1 (6 bases). Trimming shortened V by 5 bases and J by 2 bases, and 16 bases separated the two germline ends. Germline CDR1 SGHTA, CDR2 FQGNSA. The CDR3 has 16 residues. CDR3 residues: CASSQNRVGRNQPQHF. CDR3 DNA: TGTGCCAGCAGCCAAAACAGGGTTGGTCGCAATCAGCCCCAGCATTTT.

The gene calls are TRBV25-1 and TRBJ2-5; 8 bases are shared with TRBD1. Germline V gives CDR1 MGHDK, CDR2 SYGVNS. The CDR3 covers 15 residues. Unmatched junction bases numbered 5, after V lost 0 bases and J lost 5 bases. As DNA, the CDR3 is TGTGCCAGCAGTGAATACAGGGGGCTGGAGGAGACCCAGTACTTC. It encodes CASSEYRGLEETQYF.

This clone was picked up a small number of times. This rearrangement joins TRBV27 to TRBJ1-6; tentatively, D is TRBD1 (6 bases). The V and J ends lost 7 bases and 10 bases respectively, with 17 bases between them. The CDR3 covers 14 residues. Germline loops: CDR1 MNHEY, CDR2 SMNVEV (reference sequence). For the CDR3, the DNA is TGTGCCAGCACGGCGGGCAGGGGTATCTCACCCCTCCACTTT. Protein product: CASTAGRGISPLHF.

The chain is built from TRBV7-3 and TRBJ2-1; 13 nucleotides match TRBD2. CDR1 is SGHTA, CDR2 FQGTGA, per germline. This CDR3 comprises 14 residues. Trimming removed 4 bases from V and 10 bases from J; junction bases left unmatched: 4. CDR3 protein: CASSSGLAGVEQFF. The CDR3 bases are TGTGCCAGCAGCTCAGGACTAGCGGGAGTAGAGCAGTTCTTC.

The V gene is TRBV27, the J gene TRBJ1-1, with a weak D call TRBD1 (5 bases). The germline V gene encodes CDR1 MNHEY and CDR2 SMNVEV (reference sequence). Trimming removed 6 bases from V and 0 bases from J, with 11 bases in between. There are 14 residues in the CDR3. CDR3 sequence: CASSETALNTEAFF. The CDR3 DNA reads TGTGCCAGCAGCGAGACAGCCCTGAACACTGAAGCTTTCTTT.

The CDR3 sequence: CASSFGDREANEQFF. The CDR3 nucleotides are TGCGCCAGCAGCTTTGGGGACAGGGAGGCAAATGAGCAGTTCTTC. The chain combines TRBV5-1 with TRBJ2-1, with TRBD1 matching 9 bases. V shed 2 bases and J 7 bases; nucleotides not matched to a gene: 7. The CDR3 spans 15 residues. The germline gives CDR1 SGHRS, CDR2 YFSETQ.

The chain's CDR3 is CSASEGQVNTEAFF. The CDR3 DNA reads as TGCAGTGCTAGTGAGGGACAGGTGAACACTGAAGCTTTCTTT. The chain recombines TRBV20-1 with TRBJ1-1, with 8 positions matching TRBD1. Trimming cost V 3 bases and J 0 bases; bases outside gene matches: 3. The germline V gene encodes CDR1 DFQATT and CDR2 SNEGSKA (reference sequence). The CDR3 runs to 14 residues.

The chain uses TRBV29-1 and TRBJ1-4; TRBD1 matches at 7 bases. This CDR3 is built from 14 residues. The V segment lost 8 bases and the J segment 4 bases; nucleotides outside the gene matches: 10. Germline values: CDR1 SQVTM, CDR2 ANQGSEA. The CDR3: CSTAGTANNEKLFF. DNA for the CDR3: TGCAGCACAGCCGGGACAGCGAATAATGAAAAACTGTTTTTT.

The chain carries TRBV5-4 and TRBJ2-1, with 7 positions matching TRBD2. There are 15 residues in the CDR3. J gave up 0 bases and V 3 bases, and 3 bases lay outside the gene matches. CDR1 and CDR2 from the germline V gene are SGHNT and YYREEE (reference sequence). The DNA of the CDR3 is TGTGCCAGCAGCTCCTCTAGCGGCTCCTACAATGAGCAGTTCTTC. Its protein is CASSSSSGSYNEQFF.

The CDR3 reads CASSQLAGRFGETQYF. The CDR3 bases are TGTGCCAGCAGCCAACTAGCGGGAAGGTTCGGAGAGACCCAGTACTTC. V and J are TRBV13 and TRBJ2-5, with 10 positions matching TRBD2. With 5 bases clipped from V and 4 bases from J, the junction kept 10 bases outside the gene matches. CDR3 size: 16 residues. The V gene's germline CDR1 is PRHDT and CDR2 FYEKMQ (reference sequence).

The gene calls are TRBV4-1 and TRBJ1-2, with 7 bases fitting TRBD1. The CDR3 has 15 residues. V lost 3 bases and J lost 4; bases outside the gene matches: 8. Germline V gives CDR1 MGHRA, CDR2 YSYEKL. For the CDR3, the DNA is TGCGCCAGCAGCCACGGGACAGTACTAGGCTATGGCTACACCTTC. This sequence encodes CASSHGTVLGYGYTF.

The chain combines TRBV19 with TRBJ2-1; 9 bases agree with TRBD2. J lost 4 bases, V lost 7 bases, and 8 bases had no gene match. This CDR3 is 15 amino acids long. Germline lookup yields CDR1 LNHDA and CDR2 SQIVND (reference sequence). The chain's CDR3 is CASMISGGAYNEQFF. The DNA of the CDR3 is TGTGCCAGTATGATTAGCGGGGGAGCATACAATGAGCAGTTCTTC.

The chain recombines TRBV21-1 with TRBJ2-1; the D call of TRBD1 is as the table states it, not checked on the DNA. TRBV21-1 constitutes a pseudogene. The CDR3 is 17 amino acids. DNA of the CDR3: TGTGCCAGCAGCAAAGGACAGTTCCCCAGCTCCTACAATGAGCAGTTCTTC. Translation gives CASSKGQFPSSYNEQFF.

The rearrangement links TRBV10-1 to TRBJ1-2; D remains unclear. The CDR3 extends over 14 amino acids. V lost 7 bases and J 2 bases, leaving 14 bases between the germline ends. Germline values: CDR1 WNHNN, CDR2 SYGVQD (reference sequence). Here the CDR3 DNA reads TGCGCCAGCATCACTAGAGGCAGGAACTATGGCTACACCTTC. Amino acid sequence: CASITRGRNYGYTF.

The chain employs TRBV27 and TRBJ1-2, with a possible D match to TRBD1 (6 bases). This CDR3 is 13 amino acids long. V was pared by 5 bases and J by 4 bases, with 11 bases between. CDR1 and CDR2 (germline): MNHEY, SMNVEV (reference sequence). The CDR3 loop is CASSRQARYGYTF. The DNA for the CDR3 is TGTGCCAGCAGTCGACAGGCGCGCTATGGCTACACCTTC.